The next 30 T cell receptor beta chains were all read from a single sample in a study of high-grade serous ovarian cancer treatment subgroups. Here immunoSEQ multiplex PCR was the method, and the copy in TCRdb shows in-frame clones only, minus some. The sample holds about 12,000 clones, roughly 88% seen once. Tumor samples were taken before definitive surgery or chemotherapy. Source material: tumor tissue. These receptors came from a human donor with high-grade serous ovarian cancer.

The CDR3 DNA is TGTGCCAGCAGTGATAGGGGGGAGCGCACAGATACGCAGTATTTT. Its protein product is CASSDRGERTDTQYF. J is TRBJ2-3 and V is TRBV2; possibly TRBD1 or TRBD2 for D (6 bases each). The CDR3 runs 15 residues. The V gene's germline CDR1 is SNHLY and CDR2 FYNNEI. Trimming shortened V by 3 bases and J by 1 base, and 11 bases separated the two germline ends.

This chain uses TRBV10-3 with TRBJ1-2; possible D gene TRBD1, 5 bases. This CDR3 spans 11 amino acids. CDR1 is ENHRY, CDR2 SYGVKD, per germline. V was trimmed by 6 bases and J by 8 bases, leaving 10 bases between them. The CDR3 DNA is TGTGCCATCAGCCCAGGGCGCGGCTACACCTTC. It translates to CAISPGRGYTF.

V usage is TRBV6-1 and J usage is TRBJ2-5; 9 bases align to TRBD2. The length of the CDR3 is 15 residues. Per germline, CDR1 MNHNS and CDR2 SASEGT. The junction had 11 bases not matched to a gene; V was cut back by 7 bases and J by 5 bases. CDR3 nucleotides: TGTGCCAGCACCCTAAGACTAGCGGAACGGGAGACCCAGTACTTC. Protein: CASTLRLAERETQYF.

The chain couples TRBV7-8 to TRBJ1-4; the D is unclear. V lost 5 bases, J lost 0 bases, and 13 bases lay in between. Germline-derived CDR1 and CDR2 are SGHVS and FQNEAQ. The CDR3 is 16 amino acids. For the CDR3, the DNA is TGTGCCAGCAGCCCCACATGGAGCGCAACTAATGAAAAACTGTTTTTT. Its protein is CASSPTWSATNEKLFF.

The CDR3: CASSTGGREQYF. Written as DNA, the CDR3 is TGTGCCAGCAGTACAGGGGGGCGCGAGCAGTACTTC. The chain joins TRBV28 to TRBJ2-7; 8 bases agree with TRBD1. CDR1 and CDR2 from the germline V gene are MDHEN and SYDVKM. V was pared by 5 bases and J by 6 bases, with 3 bases of the junction left unmatched. This CDR3 comprises 12 residues.

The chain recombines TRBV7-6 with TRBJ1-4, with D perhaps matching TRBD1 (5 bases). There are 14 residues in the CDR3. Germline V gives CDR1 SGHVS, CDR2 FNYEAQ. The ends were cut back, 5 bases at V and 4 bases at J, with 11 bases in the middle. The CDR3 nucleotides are TGTGCCAGCAGCCAGGGCCCTATTAATGAAAAACTGTTTTTT. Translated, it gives CASSQGPINEKLFF.

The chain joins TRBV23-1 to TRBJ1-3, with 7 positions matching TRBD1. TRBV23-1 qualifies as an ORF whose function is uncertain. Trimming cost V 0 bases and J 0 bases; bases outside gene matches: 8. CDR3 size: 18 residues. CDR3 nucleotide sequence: TGCGCCAGCAGTCAATCTGGGGACAGACAAATCTCTGGAAACACCATATATTTT. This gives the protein CASSQSGDRQISGNTIYF.

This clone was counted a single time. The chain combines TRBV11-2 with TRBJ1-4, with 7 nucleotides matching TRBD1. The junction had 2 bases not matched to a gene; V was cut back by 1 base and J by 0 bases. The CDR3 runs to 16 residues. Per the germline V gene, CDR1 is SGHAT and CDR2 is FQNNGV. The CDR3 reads CASSLGTGSTNEKLFF. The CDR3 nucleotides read TGTGCCAGCAGCTTAGGGACAGGTTCAACTAATGAAAAACTGTTTTTT.

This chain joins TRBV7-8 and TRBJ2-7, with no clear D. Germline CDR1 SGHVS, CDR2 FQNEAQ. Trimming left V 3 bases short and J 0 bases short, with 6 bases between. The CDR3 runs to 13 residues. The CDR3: CASSFGPSYEQYV. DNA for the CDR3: TGTGCCAGCAGCTTCGGGCCCTCCTACGAGCAGTACGTC.

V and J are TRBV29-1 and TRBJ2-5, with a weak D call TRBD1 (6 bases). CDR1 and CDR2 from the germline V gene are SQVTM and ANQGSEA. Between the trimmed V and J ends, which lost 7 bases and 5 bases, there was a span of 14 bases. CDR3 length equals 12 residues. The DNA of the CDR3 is TGCAGCGGAGGAAGGCAGGGGGAGACCCAGTACTTC. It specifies CSGGRQGETQYF.

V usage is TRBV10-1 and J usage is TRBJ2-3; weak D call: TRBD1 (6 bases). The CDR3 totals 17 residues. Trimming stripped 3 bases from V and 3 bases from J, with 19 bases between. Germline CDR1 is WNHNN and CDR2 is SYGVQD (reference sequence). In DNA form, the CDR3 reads TGCGCCAGCAGTGATATCCGACGGACAGCGAAAACAGATACGCAGTATTTT. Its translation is CASSDIRRTAKTDTQYF.

The CDR3 nucleotides are TGTGCCACCCAGGCCGGGGTTGCAACTAATGAAAAACTGTTTTTT. This encodes CATQAGVATNEKLFF. The V and J genes are TRBV15 and TRBJ1-4; D remains unclear. The germline V and J ends were trimmed by 8 bases and 0 bases, with 13 bases remaining between them. This CDR3 is built from 15 residues. The germline gives CDR1 LNHNV, CDR2 YYDKDF (reference sequence).

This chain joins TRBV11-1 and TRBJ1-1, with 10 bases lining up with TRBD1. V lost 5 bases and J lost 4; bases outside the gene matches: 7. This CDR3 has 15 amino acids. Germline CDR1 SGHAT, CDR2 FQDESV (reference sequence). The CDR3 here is CASSHPTGGVTEAFF. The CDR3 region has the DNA TGTGCCAGCAGCCACCCGACAGGGGGCGTCACTGAAGCTTTCTTT.

DNA of the CDR3: TGTGCCAGCAGCTTAGCCAGGGCCGACGGCTACACCTTC. This sequence encodes CASSLARADGYTF. The V and J genes are TRBV7-2 and TRBJ1-2, with a possible D match to TRBD1 (5 bases). The germline V gene encodes CDR1 SGHTA and CDR2 FQGNSA. The CDR3 runs to 13 residues. V was pared by 0 bases and J by 8 bases, with 10 bases between.

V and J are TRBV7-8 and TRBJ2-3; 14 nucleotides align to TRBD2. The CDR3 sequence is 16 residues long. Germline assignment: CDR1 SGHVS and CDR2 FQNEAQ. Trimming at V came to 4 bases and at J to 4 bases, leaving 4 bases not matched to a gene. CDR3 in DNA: TGTGCCAGCAGCTCGACTAGCGGGGGGGGTGCAGATACGCAGTATTTT. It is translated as CASSSTSGGGADTQYF.

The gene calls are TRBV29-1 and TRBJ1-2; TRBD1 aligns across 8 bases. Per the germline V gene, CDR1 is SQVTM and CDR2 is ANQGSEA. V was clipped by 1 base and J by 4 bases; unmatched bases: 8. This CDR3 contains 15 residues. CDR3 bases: TGCAGCGTTGAAGCCGGACAGGGACATATCTATGGCTACACCTTC. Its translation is CSVEAGQGHIYGYTF.

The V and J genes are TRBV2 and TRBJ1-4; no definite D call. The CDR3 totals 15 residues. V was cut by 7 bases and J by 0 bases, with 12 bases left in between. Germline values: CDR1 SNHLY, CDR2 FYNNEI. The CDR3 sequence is CASTGERTTNEKLFF. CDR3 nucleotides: TGTGCCAGCACCGGAGAGCGGACAACTAATGAAAAACTGTTTTTT.

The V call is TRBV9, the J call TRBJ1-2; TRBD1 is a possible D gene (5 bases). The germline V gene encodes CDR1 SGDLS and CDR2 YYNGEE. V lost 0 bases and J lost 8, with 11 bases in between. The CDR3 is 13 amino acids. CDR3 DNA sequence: TGTGCCAGCAGCGTAGACCCAGGGTCCGGCTACACCTTC. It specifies CASSVDPGSGYTF.

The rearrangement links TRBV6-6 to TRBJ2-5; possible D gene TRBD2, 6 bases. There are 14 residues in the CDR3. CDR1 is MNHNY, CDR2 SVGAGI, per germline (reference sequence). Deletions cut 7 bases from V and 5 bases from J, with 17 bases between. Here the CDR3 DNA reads TGTGCCAGCAAGCGGCAGGGAGGAGGGGAGACCCAGTACTTC. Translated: CASKRQGGGETQYF.

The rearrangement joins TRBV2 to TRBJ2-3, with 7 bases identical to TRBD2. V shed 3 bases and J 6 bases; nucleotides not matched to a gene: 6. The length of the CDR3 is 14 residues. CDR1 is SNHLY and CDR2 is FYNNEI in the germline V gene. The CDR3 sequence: CASSDTAGDDTQYF. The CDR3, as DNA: TGTGCCAGCAGTGATACCGCGGGGGATGATACGCAGTATTTT.

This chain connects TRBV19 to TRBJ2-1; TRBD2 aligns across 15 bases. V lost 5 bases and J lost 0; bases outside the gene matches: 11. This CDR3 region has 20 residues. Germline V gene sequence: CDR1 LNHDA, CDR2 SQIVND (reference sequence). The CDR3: CASSVLGLAGGRSSYNEQFF. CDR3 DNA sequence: TGTGCCAGTAGTGTTCTGGGACTAGCGGGGGGCCGTAGCTCCTACAATGAGCAGTTCTTC.

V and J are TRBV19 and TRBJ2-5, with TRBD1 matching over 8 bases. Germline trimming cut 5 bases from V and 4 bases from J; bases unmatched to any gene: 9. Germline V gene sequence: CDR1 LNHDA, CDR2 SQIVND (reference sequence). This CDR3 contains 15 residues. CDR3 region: CASSPTGTGGETQYF. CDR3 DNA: TGTGCCAGTAGTCCTACCGGGACAGGAGGAGAGACCCAGTACTTC.

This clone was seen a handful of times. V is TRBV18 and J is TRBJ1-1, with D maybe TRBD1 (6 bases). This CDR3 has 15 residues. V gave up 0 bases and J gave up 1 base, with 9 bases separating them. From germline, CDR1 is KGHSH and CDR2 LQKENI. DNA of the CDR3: TGTGCCAGCTCACCACCAGGGGGGCGGAACACTGAAGCTTTCTTT. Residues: CASSPPGGRNTEAFF.

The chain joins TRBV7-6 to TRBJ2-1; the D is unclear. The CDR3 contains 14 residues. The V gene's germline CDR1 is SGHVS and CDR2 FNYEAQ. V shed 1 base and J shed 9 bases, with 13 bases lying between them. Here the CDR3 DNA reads TGTGCCAGCAGCTTAGGGCTAGACGGGTCTGAGCAGTTCTTC. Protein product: CASSLGLDGSEQFF.

The CDR3 nucleotides are TGTGCCAGCAGCTTAGAGCGGGCGAACACTGAAGCTTTCTTT. Translated, it gives CASSLERANTEAFF. The chain joins TRBV7-9 to TRBJ1-1; D is uncertain. The CDR3 sequence is 14 residues long. Trimming stripped 1 base from V and 1 base from J, with 7 bases between. CDR1 is SEHNR, CDR2 FQNEAQ, per germline (reference sequence).

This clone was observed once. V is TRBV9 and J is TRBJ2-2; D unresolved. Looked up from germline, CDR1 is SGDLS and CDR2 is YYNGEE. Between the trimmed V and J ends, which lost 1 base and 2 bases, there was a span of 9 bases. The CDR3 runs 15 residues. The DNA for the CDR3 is TGTGCCAGCAGCGTAAATAAGCGCAACACCGGGGAGCTGTTTTTT. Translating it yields CASSVNKRNTGELFF.

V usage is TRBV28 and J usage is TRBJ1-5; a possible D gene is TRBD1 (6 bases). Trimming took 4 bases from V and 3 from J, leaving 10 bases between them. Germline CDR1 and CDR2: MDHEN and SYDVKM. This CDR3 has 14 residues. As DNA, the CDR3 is TGTGCCAGCAGTTCGTACAGGGTCAATCAGCCCCAGCATTTT. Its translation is CASSSYRVNQPQHF.

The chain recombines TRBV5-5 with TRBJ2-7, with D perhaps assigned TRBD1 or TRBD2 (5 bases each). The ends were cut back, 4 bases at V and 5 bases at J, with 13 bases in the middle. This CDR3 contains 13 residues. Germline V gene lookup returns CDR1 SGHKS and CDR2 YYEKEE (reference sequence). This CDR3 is CASSPRDVDEQYV. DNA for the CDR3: TGTGCCAGCAGCCCGAGGGACGTGGACGAGCAGTACGTC.

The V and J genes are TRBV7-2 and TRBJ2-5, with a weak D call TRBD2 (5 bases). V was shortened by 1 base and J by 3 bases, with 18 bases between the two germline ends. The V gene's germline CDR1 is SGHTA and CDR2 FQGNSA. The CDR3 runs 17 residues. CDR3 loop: CASSLGVSAWREETQYF. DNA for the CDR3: TGTGCCAGCAGCTTAGGGGTCTCGGCCTGGCGGGAAGAGACCCAGTACTTC.

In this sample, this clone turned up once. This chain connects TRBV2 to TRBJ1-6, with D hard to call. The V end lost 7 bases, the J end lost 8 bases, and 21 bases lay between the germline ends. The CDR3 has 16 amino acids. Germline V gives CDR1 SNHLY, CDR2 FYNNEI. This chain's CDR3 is CASNGPATREYSPLHF. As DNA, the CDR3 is TGTGCCAGCAATGGACCCGCCACTCGAGAATATTCACCCCTCCACTTT.